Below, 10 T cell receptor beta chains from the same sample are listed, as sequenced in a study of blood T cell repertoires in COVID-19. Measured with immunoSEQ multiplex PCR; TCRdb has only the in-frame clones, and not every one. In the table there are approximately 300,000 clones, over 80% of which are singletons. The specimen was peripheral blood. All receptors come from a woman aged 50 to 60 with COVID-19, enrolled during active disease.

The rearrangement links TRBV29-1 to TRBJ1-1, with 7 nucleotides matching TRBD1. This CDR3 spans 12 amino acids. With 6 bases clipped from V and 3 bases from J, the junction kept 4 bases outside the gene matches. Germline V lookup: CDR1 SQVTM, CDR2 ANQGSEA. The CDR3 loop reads CSVATGHTEAFF. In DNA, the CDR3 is TGCAGCGTAGCGACAGGGCACACTGAAGCTTTCTTT.

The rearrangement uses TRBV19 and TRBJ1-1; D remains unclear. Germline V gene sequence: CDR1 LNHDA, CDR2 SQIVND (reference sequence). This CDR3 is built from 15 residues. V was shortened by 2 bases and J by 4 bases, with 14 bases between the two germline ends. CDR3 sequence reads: CASSIFGQTGTEAFF. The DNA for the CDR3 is TGTGCCAGTAGTATATTTGGCCAGACGGGCACTGAAGCTTTCTTT.

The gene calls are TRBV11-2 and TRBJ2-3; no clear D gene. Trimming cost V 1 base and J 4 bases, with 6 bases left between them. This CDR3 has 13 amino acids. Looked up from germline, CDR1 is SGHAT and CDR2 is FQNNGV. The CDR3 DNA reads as TGTGCCAGCAGCTTAGGTGACTCAGATACGCAGTATTTT. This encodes CASSLGDSDTQYF.

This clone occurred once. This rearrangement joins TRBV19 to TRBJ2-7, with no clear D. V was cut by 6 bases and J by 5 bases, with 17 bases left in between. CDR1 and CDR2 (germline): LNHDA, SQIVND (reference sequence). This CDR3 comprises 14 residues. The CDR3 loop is CASSQRQTRNEQYF. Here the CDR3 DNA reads TGTGCCAGTAGCCAGAGGCAAACTCGAAACGAGCAGTACTTC.

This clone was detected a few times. CDR3 sequence reads: CASSVLGNEQFF. CDR3 in DNA: TGCGCCAGCAGCGTTCTAGGTAATGAGCAGTTCTTC. The rearrangement uses TRBV5-1 and TRBJ2-1; D is ambiguous. V gave up 4 bases and J gave up 7 bases, with 9 bases separating them. From germline, CDR1 is SGHRS and CDR2 YFSETQ. The CDR3 has 12 amino acids.

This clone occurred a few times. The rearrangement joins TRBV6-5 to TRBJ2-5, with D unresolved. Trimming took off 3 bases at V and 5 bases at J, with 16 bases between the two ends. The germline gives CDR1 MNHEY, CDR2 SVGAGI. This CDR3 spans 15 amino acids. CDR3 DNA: TGTGCCAGCAGTTATTTGACTTCAGCTGGGGAGACCCAGTACTTC. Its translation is CASSYLTSAGETQYF.

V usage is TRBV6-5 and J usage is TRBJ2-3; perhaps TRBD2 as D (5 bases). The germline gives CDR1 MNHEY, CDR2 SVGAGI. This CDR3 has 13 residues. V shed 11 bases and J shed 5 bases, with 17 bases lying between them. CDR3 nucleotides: TGTGCCGGAGGCGCGGAGTTCGGAGATACGCAGTATTTT. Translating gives CAGGAEFGDTQYF.

The CDR3 sequence: CASSFTGGLNTEAFF. In DNA, the CDR3 is TGTGCCAGCAGTTTCACAGGGGGCCTGAACACTGAAGCTTTCTTT. J is TRBJ1-1 and V is TRBV27; 9 nucleotides line up with TRBD1. The CDR3 length is 15 residues. J gave up 0 bases and V 3 bases, and 2 bases lay outside the gene matches. Germline V gene lookup returns CDR1 MNHEY and CDR2 SMNVEV (reference sequence).

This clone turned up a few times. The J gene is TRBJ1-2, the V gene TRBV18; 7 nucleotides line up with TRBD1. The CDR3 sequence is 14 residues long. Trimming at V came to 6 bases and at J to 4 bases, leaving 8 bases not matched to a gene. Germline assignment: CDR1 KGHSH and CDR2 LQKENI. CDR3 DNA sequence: TGTGCCAGCTCCCCGAACCGGGACAGCTATGGCTACACCTTC. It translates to CASSPNRDSYGYTF.

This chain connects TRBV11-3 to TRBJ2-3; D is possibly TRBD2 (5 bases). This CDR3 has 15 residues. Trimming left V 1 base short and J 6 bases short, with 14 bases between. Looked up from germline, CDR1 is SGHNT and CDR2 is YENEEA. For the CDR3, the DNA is TGTGCCAGCAGCTTAGGTCGAGGGCTGGGGGATACGCAGTATTTT. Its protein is CASSLGRGLGDTQYF.